Following are 8 T cell receptor beta chains from one sample sequenced in a study of blood T cell repertoires in COVID-19. Libraries were prepared by immunoSEQ multiplex PCR; TCRdb keeps only in-frame clonotypes and omits some of them. The sample shows about 130,000 clones, around 85% of them seen only once. The sequenced sample consisted of peripheral blood. These receptor sequences come from a man under 40 with COVID-19, enrolled during active disease.

The chain links TRBV3-1 (or the pseudogene TRBV3-2) to TRBJ2-2; 11 bases match TRBD2. Trimming cost V 1 base and J 4 bases; bases outside gene matches: 2. Germline V gene sequence: CDR1 LGHDT, CDR2 YNNKEL (reference sequence). The CDR3 consists of 16 residues. The CDR3 spells CASSQGLAGFTGELFF. As DNA, the CDR3 is TGTGCCAGCAGCCAAGGACTAGCGGGATTCACCGGGGAGCTGTTTTTT.

The chain uses TRBV5-1 and TRBJ1-4; D is unclear. Trimming took off 4 bases at V and 3 bases at J, with 16 bases between the two ends. CDR3 length equals 16 residues. Germline loops: CDR1 SGHRS, CDR2 YFSETQ. CDR3 sequence reads: CASSPDGRAANEKLFF. In DNA, the CDR3 is TGCGCCAGCAGCCCGGACGGGCGAGCGGCTAATGAAAAACTGTTTTTT.

This chain joins TRBV27 and TRBJ2-3; weak D call: TRBD1 (6 bases). The CDR3 has 13 amino acids. Germline V gene sequence: CDR1 MNHEY, CDR2 SMNVEV (reference sequence). Trimming shortened V by 8 bases and J by 8 bases, and 17 bases separated the two germline ends. The CDR3 region has the DNA TGTGCCAGCCGGGACATACCTGCAGGTACGCAGTATTTT. Translation gives CASRDIPAGTQYF.

This clone has more than one count but fewer than ten. The chain carries TRBV4-3 and TRBJ1-4; TRBD1 might be the D (6 bases). The CDR3 contains 15 residues. Deletions cut 3 bases from V and 5 bases from J, with 13 bases between. Per germline, CDR1 LGHNA and CDR2 YSLEER. CDR3 protein: CASSHGWTVNEKLFF. The CDR3 nucleotides are TGCGCCAGCAGCCATGGGTGGACAGTAAATGAAAAACTGTTTTTT.

This chain joins TRBV11-2 and TRBJ2-7, with 7 bases fitting TRBD1. Germline assignment: CDR1 SGHAT and CDR2 FQNNGV. CDR3 length: 19 amino acids. Unmatched junction bases numbered 22, after V lost 5 bases and J lost 3 bases. CDR3 nucleotide sequence: TGTGCCAGCAGCCCACCCTGGACGAGGACAGGAGGCCGTGACTACGAGCAGTACTTC. Amino acid sequence: CASSPPWTRTGGRDYEQYF.

The rearrangement uses TRBV4-1 and TRBJ2-7; 11 bases are shared with TRBD2. The V gene end was trimmed by 3 bases and the J gene end by 3 bases; junction bases not matched to a gene: 4. CDR1 is MGHRA and CDR2 is YSYEKL in the germline V gene. The CDR3 covers 15 residues. The CDR3 loop is CASSHPTSGIYEQYF. Here the CDR3 DNA reads TGCGCCAGCAGCCACCCGACTAGCGGGATCTACGAGCAGTACTTC.

The chain recombines TRBV9 with TRBJ2-5; possible D gene TRBD1, 5 bases. CDR3 length: 14 residues. Trimming removed 4 bases at V and 1 base at J, with 11 bases between. Germline V CDR1 and CDR2: SGDLS, YYNGEE. The CDR3 DNA follows: TGTGCCAGCAGCCCGTCCAGGGCCCAAGAGACCCAGTACTTC. Translation: CASSPSRAQETQYF. The full variable domain, completed using reference TRBV9 and TRBJ2-5, is DSGVTQTPKHLITATGQRVTLRCSPRSGDLSVYWYQQSLDQGLQFLIQYYNGEERAKGNILERFSAQQFPDLHSELNLSSLELGDSALYFCASSPSRAQETQYFGPGTRLLVL.

The chain carries TRBV6-4 and TRBJ2-3; weak D call: TRBD2 (5 bases). CDR3 length equals 14 residues. V shed 5 bases and J shed 1 base, with 10 bases lying between them. Germline CDR1 and CDR2: MRHNA and SNTAGT. CDR3 in DNA: TGTGCCAGCAGTTATAGCGTGGGCACAGATACGCAGTATTTT. Its translation: CASSYSVGTDTQYF.